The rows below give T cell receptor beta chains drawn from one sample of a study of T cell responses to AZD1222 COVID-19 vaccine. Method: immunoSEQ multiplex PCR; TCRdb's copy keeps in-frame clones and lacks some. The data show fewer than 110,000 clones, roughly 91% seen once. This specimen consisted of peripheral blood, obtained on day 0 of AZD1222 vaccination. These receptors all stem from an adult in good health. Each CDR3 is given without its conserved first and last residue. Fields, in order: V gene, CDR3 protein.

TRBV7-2,ASSLGTGGSQPQH
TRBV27,ASSLQGGGGTSYNEQF
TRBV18,ASSPQTGGMNTEAF
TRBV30,AWSVSREQY
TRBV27,ASKIGLAGLNTGELF
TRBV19,ASSIVRTSGEQF
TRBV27,ASGRVNTEAF
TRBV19,ASRIGGRDEKLF
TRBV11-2,ASSDGTARSGNTIY
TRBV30,ALNRGWGDEQY
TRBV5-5,ASSSGGGADEKLF
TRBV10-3,AISGGSPNYGYT
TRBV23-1,ATDFTGQGREKLF
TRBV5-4,ASSGKRGEQF
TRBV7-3,ASSLGLAGDHEQF
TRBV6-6,ASSLTESNQPQH
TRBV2,ASSGQGGETQY
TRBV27,ASGLTVYNEQF
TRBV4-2,ASSQDHPGGFSGANVLT
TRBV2,ASMYSGAST
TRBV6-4,ASSDKRSRKTYEQY
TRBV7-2,ASSLGLTQAKNIQY
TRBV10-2,ASSEWDGSYEQY
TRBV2,ASEGVDLKDNEQF
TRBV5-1,ASSYDSYGYT
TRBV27,ASRLQGQPHEQY
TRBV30,AARLTLDGYT
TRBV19,ASSIKGGLGEKLF
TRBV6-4,ASSLEVTDTQY
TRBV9,ASSPGQSQGSEQY
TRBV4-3,ASSQDSSGTGELF
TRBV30,AWSISSNQPQH
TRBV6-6,ASSYRQGARTDTQY
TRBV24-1,ATSDSTAVTGMLFWNEQF
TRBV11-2,ASSQDRGRREKLF
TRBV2,ASSETAFTGELF
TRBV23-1,ASSQSGEGETQY
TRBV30,AWRDSGIADTQY
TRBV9,ASSVTTPSEQF
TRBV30,AWSPGVFGGYT
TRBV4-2,ASSPGGSYNEQF
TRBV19,ASSRGPADSGNTIY
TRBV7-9,ASSLTGTGYYEQY
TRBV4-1,ASSLHLPRINYNSPLH
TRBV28,ASRLGTAPNTGELF
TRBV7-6,ASSLTVDGNTIY
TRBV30,AYRGTGGSNQPQH
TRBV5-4,ASSDGTGRKAEAF
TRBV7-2,ASTNAGAVGEQF